The 17 T cell receptor beta chains below were found in one sample sequenced in a study of technical replicates of blood from several donors. The data were produced by immunoSEQ multiplex PCR, yet TCRdb's version contains in-frame clones alone and is incomplete. The sample has 55,000 to 75,000 clones; roughly 89% are singletons. The sequencing input was PBMCs. These receptors originate from a human donor in good health. Some clones in this sample may be carry-over from other donors' samples.

This chain links TRBV6-5 with TRBJ2-3; TRBD2 matches at 7 bases. The ends lost 8 bases at V and 1 base at J; junction bases unmatched: 3. This CDR3 is 13 amino acids long. The germline V gene has CDR1 MNHEY and CDR2 SVGAGI. The CDR3 DNA reads TGTGCCAGCGGGAGGGGCCGCACAGATACGCAGTATTTT. Amino acids: CASGRGRTDTQYF.

This chain links TRBV4-3 with TRBJ1-5, with TRBD1 matching 9 bases. The length of the CDR3 is 14 residues. Germline V gives CDR1 LGHNA, CDR2 YSLEER. The trim removed 3 bases at V and 7 bases at J, leaving 4 bases unmatched. The CDR3 reads CASSQETGGQPQHF. CDR3 nucleotides: TGCGCCAGCAGCCAGGAGACAGGGGGGCAGCCCCAGCATTTT.

V gene TRBV7-9 combines with J gene TRBJ1-6, with D tentatively TRBD1 (6 bases). V gave up 4 bases and J gave up 7 bases, with 11 bases separating them. This CDR3 has 14 residues. Germline V CDR1 and CDR2: SEHNR, FQNEAQ (reference sequence). The DNA for the CDR3 is TGTGCCAGCAGCTGGGACAAGCGGAATTCACCCCTCCACTTT. Translation gives CASSWDKRNSPLHF.

The gene calls are TRBV29-1 and TRBJ2-7, with D maybe TRBD2 (6 bases). Per the germline V gene, CDR1 is SQVTM and CDR2 is ANQGSEA. The length of the CDR3 is 15 residues. V lost 6 bases to trimming and J lost 2 bases, with 20 bases between them. The CDR3 nucleotides read TGCAGCGTCCGGGCGGGGATTAGCTTCACCTACGAGCAGTACTTC. Protein: CSVRAGISFTYEQYF.

This chain uses TRBV18 with TRBJ1-5; D possibly corresponds to TRBD1 (5 bases). Germline V gene sequence: CDR1 KGHSH, CDR2 LQKENI. The CDR3 contains 14 residues. Trimming removed 6 bases from V and 0 bases from J, with 9 bases in between. CDR3 in amino acids: CASSRQYSNQPQHF. The DNA of the CDR3 is TGTGCCAGCTCCCGACAGTATAGCAATCAGCCCCAGCATTTT.

This clone was observed a single time. For the CDR3, the DNA is TGTGCCAGCAGTAGGACGGGAGACTCTGGAAACACCATATATTTT. It specifies CASSRTGDSGNTIYF. V and J are TRBV6-1 and TRBJ1-3, with D unclear. The CDR3 runs 15 residues. Germline V gives CDR1 MNHNS, CDR2 SASEGT. With 5 bases removed from V and 0 bases from J, the gap between germline ends came to 11 bases.

The chain uses TRBV6-5 and TRBJ1-1, with D maybe TRBD1 (5 bases). Trimming stripped 0 bases from V and 1 base from J, with 9 bases between. The CDR3 runs to 15 residues. Germline assignment: CDR1 MNHEY and CDR2 SVGAGI. For the CDR3, the DNA is TGTGCCAGCAGTTACTCAGCCCAGGGGAACACTGAAGCTTTCTTT. This gives the protein CASSYSAQGNTEAFF.

The genes are TRBV4-1 and TRBJ2-1, with D possibly being TRBD2 (6 bases). V lost 6 bases, J lost 7 bases, and 22 bases lay in between. Germline CDR1 is MGHRA and CDR2 is YSYEKL. The length of the CDR3 is 16 residues. For the CDR3, the DNA is TGCGCCAGCAGGCCGACTAGTGGGGTGATCGGGAATGAGCAGTTCTTC. It yields the protein CASRPTSGVIGNEQFF.

The chain has TRBV6-5 and TRBJ2-3; D perhaps matches TRBD1 (6 bases). The ends were cut back, 2 bases at V and 1 base at J, with 10 bases in the middle. Germline V gives CDR1 MNHEY, CDR2 SVGAGI. The CDR3 runs to 15 residues. CDR3 bases: TGTGCCAGCAGTTACGGCAGGGGCGGCACAGATACGCAGTATTTT. This encodes CASSYGRGGTDTQYF.

The chain carries TRBV2 and TRBJ1-1; 8 nucleotides align to TRBD1. The CDR3 covers 15 residues. Trimming at V came to 2 bases and at J to 1 base, leaving 3 bases not matched to a gene. CDR1 and CDR2 from the germline V gene are SNHLY and FYNNEI. The CDR3 spells CASSEQGAANTEAFF. CDR3 DNA: TGTGCCAGCAGTGAACAGGGGGCGGCGAACACTGAAGCTTTCTTT.

DNA of the CDR3: TGTGCCTGGAGTATACAGGGGAACTATGGCTACACCTTC. Encoded protein: CAWSIQGNYGYTF. J is TRBJ1-2 and V is TRBV30; 7 positions match TRBD1. Germline V gene data show CDR1 as GTSNPN and CDR2 as SVGIG (reference sequence). The CDR3 runs to 13 residues. Trimming cost V 2 bases and J 2 bases; bases outside gene matches: 2.

The chain couples TRBV7-3 to TRBJ2-7; D perhaps matches TRBD2 (6 bases). The germline V and J ends were trimmed by 5 bases and 0 bases, with 11 bases remaining between them. The CDR3 contains 14 residues. Germline CDR1 and CDR2: SGHTA and FQGTGA. The CDR3 sequence: CASSLDGSSYEQYF. The CDR3 DNA reads as TGTGCCAGCAGCCTGGACGGGAGCTCCTACGAGCAGTACTTC.

The chain links TRBV2 to TRBJ2-2, with D perhaps matching TRBD1 (5 bases). V shed 6 bases and J shed 2 bases, with 13 bases lying between them. Germline V lookup: CDR1 SNHLY, CDR2 FYNNEI. The CDR3 has 15 amino acids. CDR3 region: CASRIDSLNTGELFF. CDR3 bases: TGTGCCAGCAGGATCGACAGCTTAAACACCGGGGAGCTGTTTTTT. Full variable domain (rest looked up from reference TRBV2 and TRBJ2-2): EPEVTQTPSHQVTQMGQEVILRCVPISNHLYFYWYRQILGQKVEFLVSFYNNEISEKSEIFDDQFSVERPDGSNFTLKIRSTKLEDSAMYFCASRIDSLNTGELFFGEGSRLTVL.

The V call is TRBV7-9, the J call TRBJ1-6; 7 nucleotides match TRBD1. Trimming took 6 bases from V and 7 from J; bases not matched to a gene: 6. Germline V gene lookup returns CDR1 SEHNR and CDR2 FQNEAQ (reference sequence). The CDR3 length is 14 residues. The CDR3 nucleotides are TGTGCCAGCAGGTCTACAGGGGAAAATTCACCCCTCCACTTT. Its protein is CASRSTGENSPLHF. The full variable domain, in which reference TRBV7-9 and TRBJ1-6 provide the parts outside the CDR3, is DTGVSQNPRHKITKRGQNVTFRCDPISEHNRLYWYRQTLGQGPEFLTYFQNEAQLEKSRLLSDRFSAERPKGSFSTLEIQRTEQGDSAMYLCASRSTGENSPLHFGNGTRLTVT.

A single count supports this clone. This rearrangement joins TRBV7-2 to TRBJ2-1; 10 bases line up with TRBD2. Germline V lookup: CDR1 SGHTA, CDR2 FQGNSA. The CDR3 is made up of 15 amino acids. V lost 7 bases, J lost 5 bases, and 8 bases stayed unmatched. The CDR3 bases are TGTGCCAGCATCCTGACTAGCGGGTCTAACAATGAGCAGTTCTTC. Translated: CASILTSGSNNEQFF.

J is TRBJ2-3 and V is TRBV7-9, with no clear D. Per germline, CDR1 SEHNR and CDR2 FQNEAQ (reference sequence). This CDR3 is 14 amino acids long. Between the trimmed V and J ends, which lost 9 bases and 6 bases, there was a span of 19 bases. The CDR3 here is CASEVPVVVDTQYF. CDR3 bases: TGTGCCAGTGAGGTCCCTGTTGTCGTGGATACGCAGTATTTT. The full variable domain, rest sourced from reference TRBV7-9 and TRBJ2-3, is DTGVSQNPRHKITKRGQNVTFRCDPISEHNRLYWYRQTLGQGPEFLTYFQNEAQLEKSRLLSDRFSAERPKGSFSTLEIQRTEQGDSAMYLCASEVPVVVDTQYFGPGTRLTVL.

This chain connects TRBV29-1 to TRBJ2-6; 7 bases are a match to TRBD2. This CDR3 spans 17 amino acids. The V gene's germline CDR1 is SQVTM and CDR2 ANQGSEA. V was pared by 5 bases and J by 2 bases, with 12 bases of the junction left unmatched. In DNA form, the CDR3 reads TGCAGCGTTCCCTCTAGCGGCAGTGCTGCTGGGGCCAACGTCCTGACTTTC. This sequence encodes CSVPSSGSAAGANVLTF. Supplemented by reference TRBV29-1 and TRBJ2-6, the full variable domain reads SAVISQKPSRDICQRGTSLTIQCQVDSQVTMMFWYRQQPGQSLTLIATANQGSEATYESGFVIDKFPISRPNLTFSTLTVSNMSPEDSSIYLCSVPSSGSAAGANVLTFGAGSRLTVL.